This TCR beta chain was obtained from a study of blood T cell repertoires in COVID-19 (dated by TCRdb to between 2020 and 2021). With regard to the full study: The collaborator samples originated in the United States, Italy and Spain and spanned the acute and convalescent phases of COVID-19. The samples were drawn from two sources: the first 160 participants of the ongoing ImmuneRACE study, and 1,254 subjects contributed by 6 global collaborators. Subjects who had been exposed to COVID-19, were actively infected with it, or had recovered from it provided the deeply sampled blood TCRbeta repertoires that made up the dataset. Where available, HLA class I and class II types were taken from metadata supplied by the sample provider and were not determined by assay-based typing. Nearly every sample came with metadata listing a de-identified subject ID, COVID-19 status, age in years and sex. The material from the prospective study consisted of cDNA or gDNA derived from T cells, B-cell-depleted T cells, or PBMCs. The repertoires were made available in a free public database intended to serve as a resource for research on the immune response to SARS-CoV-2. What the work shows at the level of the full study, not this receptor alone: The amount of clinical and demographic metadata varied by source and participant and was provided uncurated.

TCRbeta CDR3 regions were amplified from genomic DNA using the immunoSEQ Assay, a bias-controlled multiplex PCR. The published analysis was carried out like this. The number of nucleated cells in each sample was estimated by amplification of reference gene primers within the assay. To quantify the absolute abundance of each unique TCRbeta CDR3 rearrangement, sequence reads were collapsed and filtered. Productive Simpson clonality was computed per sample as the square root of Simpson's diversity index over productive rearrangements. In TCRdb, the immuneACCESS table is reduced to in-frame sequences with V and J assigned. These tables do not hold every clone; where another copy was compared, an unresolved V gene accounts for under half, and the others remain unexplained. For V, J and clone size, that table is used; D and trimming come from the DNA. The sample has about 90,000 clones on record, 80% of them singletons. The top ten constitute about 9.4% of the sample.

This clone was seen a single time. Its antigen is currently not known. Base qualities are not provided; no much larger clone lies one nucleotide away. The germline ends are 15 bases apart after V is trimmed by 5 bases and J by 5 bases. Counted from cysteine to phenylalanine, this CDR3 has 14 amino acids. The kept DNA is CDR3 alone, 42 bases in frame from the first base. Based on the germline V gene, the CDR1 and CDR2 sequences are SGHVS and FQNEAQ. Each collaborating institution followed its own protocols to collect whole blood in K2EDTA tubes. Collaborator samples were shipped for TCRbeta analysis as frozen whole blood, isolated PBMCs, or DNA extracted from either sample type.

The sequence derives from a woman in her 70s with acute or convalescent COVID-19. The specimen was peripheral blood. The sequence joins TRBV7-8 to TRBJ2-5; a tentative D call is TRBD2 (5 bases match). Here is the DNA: TGTGCCAGCAGCCCCACCGGGGTAAAGGAGACCCAGTACTTC. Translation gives CASSPTGVKETQYF. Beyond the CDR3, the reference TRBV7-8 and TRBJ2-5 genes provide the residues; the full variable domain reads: GAGVSQSPRYKVAKRGQDVALRCDPISGHVSLFWYQQALGQGPEFLTYFQNEAQLDKSGLPSDRFFAERPEGSVSTLKIQRTQQEDSAVYLCASSPTGVKETQYFGPGTRLLVL.